The 8 T cell receptor beta chains below all came from one sample that was sequenced in a study of OX40 agonist ivuxolimab in advanced cancers. Clones were read by immunoSEQ multiplex PCR, and TCRdb kept only the in-frame ones, dropping some. The sample lists 20,000 to 25,000 clones, 75% to 85% occurring once. This specimen consisted of CD4+ or CD8+ T cells sorted from blood, obtained in a trial of the OX40 agonist ivuxolimab. These receptors were collected from an adult with an advanced solid tumor such as melanoma, head and neck, liver or kidney cancer.

This clone was observed once. The chain recombines TRBV30 with TRBJ2-3, with a weak D call TRBD2 (6 bases). In germline, CDR1 is GTSNPN, CDR2 SVGIG (reference sequence). The CDR3 spans 14 residues. Trimming cost V 6 bases and J 2 bases, with 15 bases left between them. CDR3 nucleotide sequence: TGTGCCTGCCAGTCGGAGGGAGTCACAGATACGCAGTATTTT. Translation gives CACQSEGVTDTQYF. The entire variable domain, with the rest obtained from reference TRBV30 and TRBJ2-3, is as follows: SQTIHQWPATLVQPVGSPLSLECTVEGTSNPNLYWYRQAAGRGLQLLFYSVGIGQISSEVPQNLSASRPQDRQFILSSKKLLLSDSGFYLCACQSEGVTDTQYFGPGTRLTVL.

The rearrangement uses TRBV5-4 and TRBJ1-2; TRBD1 agrees at 9 bases. CDR1 and CDR2 from the germline V gene are SGHNT and YYREEE (reference sequence). The CDR3 length is 14 residues. V dropped 0 bases and J dropped 7; count of bases not matched to a gene: 4. This CDR3 is CASSLDRGQFGYTF. CDR3 DNA: TGTGCCAGCAGCTTGGACAGGGGGCAGTTTGGCTACACCTTC. The whole variable domain, filled in from reference TRBV5-4 and TRBJ1-2, reads ETGVTQSPTHLIKTRGQQVTLRCSSQSGHNTVSWYQQALGQGPQFIFQYYREEENGRGNFPPRFSGLQFPNYSSELNVNALELDDSALYLCASSLDRGQFGYTFGSGTRLTVV.

The chain has TRBV11-2 and TRBJ1-6, with D uncertain. Trimming shortened V by 3 bases and J by 12 bases, and 6 bases separated the two germline ends. The CDR3 covers 11 residues. Germline CDR1 SGHAT, CDR2 FQNNGV. CDR3 residues: CASSFRIPLHF. The DNA of the CDR3 is TGTGCCAGCAGCTTCCGAATACCCCTCCACTTT.

A note on this clone: Germline is not matched at one junction end, which may reflect a read error. The chain carries TRBV7-7 and TRBJ2-5; 9 bases match TRBD1. CDR1 and CDR2 (germline): SSHAT, FNYEAQ (reference sequence). This CDR3 has 14 residues. In DNA, the CDR3 is TGTGCTAGCAGCTTAGTAGGGACAGGGAAGACCCAGTACTTC. Its protein is CASSLVGTGKTQYF.

The CDR3 sequence: CASTRTGSSYEQYF. Written as DNA, the CDR3 is TGTGCCAGCACCCGGACAGGGAGCTCCTACGAGCAGTACTTC. The chain joins TRBV2 to TRBJ2-7; 8 positions match TRBD1. Germline CDR1 is SNHLY and CDR2 is FYNNEI. Losses at the gene ends were 7 bases for V and 0 bases for J; bases not matched to a gene: 5. The CDR3 sequence is 14 residues long.

J is TRBJ1-2 and V is TRBV4-1; 8 bases map to TRBD1. J was trimmed by 4 bases and V by 0 bases; bases with no gene match: 7. Looked up from germline, CDR1 is MGHRA and CDR2 is YSYEKL. CDR3 length: 16 residues. CDR3 residues: CASSQDFNTGGYGYTF. The CDR3, as DNA: TGCGCCAGCAGCCAAGATTTTAATACAGGGGGCTATGGCTACACCTTC.

This clone was seen a few times. This chain links TRBV7-9 with TRBJ2-1; TRBD2 matches 9 bases. Germline CDR1 and CDR2: SEHNR and FQNEAQ (reference sequence). The CDR3 consists of 15 residues. V gave up 3 bases and J gave up 5 bases; unmatched junction bases: 5. CDR3: CASSLKVAGDNEQFF. As DNA, the CDR3 is TGTGCCAGCAGCTTGAAGGTAGCGGGGGACAATGAGCAGTTCTTC.

The chain couples TRBV4-1 to TRBJ2-7; TRBD2 matches at 7 bases. V shed 0 bases and J 0 bases; nucleotides not matched to a gene: 8. Germline V gene lookup returns CDR1 MGHRA and CDR2 YSYEKL. This CDR3 is 17 amino acids long. The CDR3 sequence is CASSQDWSGTNSYEQYF. CDR3 DNA sequence: TGCGCCAGCAGCCAAGATTGGAGCGGGACTAACTCCTACGAGCAGTACTTC.